This T cell receptor beta chain is drawn from a study of neurological immune-mediated disorders. The CDR3 consists of 14 residues. V lost 3 bases and J lost 4, with 9 bases in between. The germline V gene encodes CDR1 SEHNR and CDR2 FQNEAQ (reference sequence). This clonotype has ten or more counts. TCRdb ran MiXCR on the 5' RACE reads and lists one entry per CDR3 protein. Altogether approximately 60,000 distinct CDR3 sequences are present, around 4% being singletons, with the ten largest covering about 2.4%. The receptor was isolated from a man aged 50 or older with multiple sclerosis. This chain links TRBV7-9 with TRBJ1-4, with D perhaps TRBD1 (6 bases). The sample taken for sequencing was PBMCs. CDR3 in amino acids: CASSLGHSNEKLFF. In nucleotides, the CDR3 is TGTGCCAGCAGCTTGGGACACAGTAATGAAAAACTGTTTTTT. The full variable domain, completed using reference TRBV7-9 and TRBJ1-4, is DTGVSQNPRHKITKRGQNVTFRCDPISEHNRLYWYRQTLGQGPEFLTYFQNEAQLEKSRLLSDRFSAERPKGSFSTLEIQRTEQGDSAMYLCASSLGHSNEKLFFGSGTQLSVL.